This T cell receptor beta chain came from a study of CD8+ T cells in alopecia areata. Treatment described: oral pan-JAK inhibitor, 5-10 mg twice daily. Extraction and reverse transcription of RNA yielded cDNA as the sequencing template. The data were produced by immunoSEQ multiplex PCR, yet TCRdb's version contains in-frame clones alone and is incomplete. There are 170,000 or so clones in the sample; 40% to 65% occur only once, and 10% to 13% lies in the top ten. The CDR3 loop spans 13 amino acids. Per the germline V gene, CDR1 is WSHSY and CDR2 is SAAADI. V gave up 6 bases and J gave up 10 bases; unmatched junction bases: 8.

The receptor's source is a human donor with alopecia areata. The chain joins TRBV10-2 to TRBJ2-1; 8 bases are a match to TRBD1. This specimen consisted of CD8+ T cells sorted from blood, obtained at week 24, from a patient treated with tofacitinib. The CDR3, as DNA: TGCGCCAGCAGCGCCACAGGGGGAAGAGAGCAGTTCTTC. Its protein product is CASSATGGREQFF.